This TCR beta chain was captured by sequencing in a study of blood T cell repertoires in COVID-19. Study-level background: Acute-phase and convalescent COVID-19 samples originated in the United States, Italy and Spain. The cDNA or gDNA used as material had been derived from T cells, B-cell-depleted T cells, or PBMCs.

V shed 5 bases, J shed 0 bases, and the junction held 9 bases outside the gene matches. The CDR3 has 17 amino acids. Germline values: CDR1 SGHVS, CDR2 FNYEAQ. Original methodology: The authors estimated nucleated cell counts from reference gene primer amplification. Here immunoSEQ multiplex PCR was the method, and the copy in TCRdb shows in-frame clones only, minus some. The V and J calls and the clone size are those of that table, but D and trimming were determined from the DNA. The profile shows tens of thousands of clones, 70% to 90% of them singletons. The V and J genes are TRBV7-6 and TRBJ1-3; 8 positions match TRBD1. The clonotype comes from a man aged 65-85 years with active COVID-19. The material sequenced was peripheral blood. CDR3 loop: CASSLGTGTLSGNTIYF. The DNA for the CDR3 is TGTGCCAGCAGCCTTGGGACAGGCACTCTCTCTGGAAACACCATATATTTT.